The TCR beta chain described here comes from a study of T cell clones after liver transplantation. TCRdb keeps only in-frame clones here, not all; method: immunoSEQ multiplex PCR. The sample records tens of thousands of clones, approximately 70% being singletons. CDR3 length equals 16 residues. The V and J ends lost 4 bases and 8 bases respectively, with 24 bases between them. Germline V gene lookup returns CDR1 SGHNT and CDR2 YYREEE (reference sequence). The chain combines TRBV5-4 with TRBJ1-2; a possible D gene is TRBD1 (6 bases). The sequence was obtained from a human patient who received a liver transplant. Some of the T cells might come from the graft donor. Specimen: CD4+ T cells from blood, collected at the roughly 15-month timepoint. DNA of the CDR3: TGTGCCAGCAGCAAAGGAGGTTCAGGGGTCCAGGAGGGCTACACCTTC. Translation gives CASSKGGSGVQEGYTF. Looking up the rest from reference TRBV5-4 and TRBJ1-2 gives the full variable domain: ETGVTQSPTHLIKTRGQQVTLRCSSQSGHNTVSWYQQALGQGPQFIFQYYREEENGRGNFPPRFSGLQFPNYSSELNVNALELDDSALYLCASSKGGSGVQEGYTFGSGTRLTVV.